The next 26 T cell receptor beta chains were all read from a single sample in a study of cytomegalovirus exposure and HLA in healthy donors (dated by TCRdb to the late 2010s). The receptor library was made with the immunoSEQ multiplex PCR assay. TCRdb stores this immuneACCESS table with in-frame sequences only. Part of the clones is absent; in the studies checked, under half of the shortfall reflects unresolved V genes, and no reason is known for the rest. The sample table shows about 200,000 clones, and approximately 85% are seen once. The ten most abundant clones make up approximately 1.5% of the sample. The sequencing sample was made of PBMCs. The source of these receptors is a woman under 30 in good health and CMV-seronegative.

The chain employs TRBV5-4 and TRBJ1-3; D is possibly TRBD1 (6 bases). V was shortened by 4 bases and J by 0 bases, with 11 bases between the two germline ends. CDR1 SGHNT and CDR2 YYREEE come from the germline V gene (reference sequence). This CDR3 is built from 15 residues. The CDR3 spells CASSPGQPSGNTIYF. As DNA, the CDR3 is TGTGCCAGCAGCCCAGGACAGCCCTCTGGAAACACCATATATTTT.

The rearrangement joins TRBV11-3 to TRBJ2-1; 7 bases are a match to TRBD1. Germline values: CDR1 SGHNT, CDR2 YENEEA. The V gene end was trimmed by 0 bases and the J gene end by 6 bases; junction bases not matched to a gene: 11. The CDR3 extends over 17 amino acids. The CDR3: CASSLDAGTVASNEQFF. In DNA form, the CDR3 reads TGTGCCAGCAGCTTAGACGCCGGGACAGTTGCCTCCAATGAGCAGTTCTTC.

The CDR3, as DNA: TGCGCCAGCAGCTCGGACTCGCCCTCCTACAATGAGCAGTTCTTC. It specifies CASSSDSPSYNEQFF. The rearrangement uses TRBV5-1 and TRBJ2-1, with D maybe TRBD2 (5 bases). This CDR3 is built from 15 residues. Germline assignment: CDR1 SGHRS and CDR2 YFSETQ. V shed 3 bases and J shed 0 bases, with 10 bases lying between them.

In this sample, this clone turned up a few times. The chain uses TRBV4-2 and TRBJ1-5, with TRBD1 matching over 9 bases. Trimming took 0 bases from V and 2 from J; bases not matched to a gene: 2. The CDR3 is 16 amino acids. Germline CDR1 and CDR2: LGHNA and YNFKEQ. CDR3 amino acids: CASSQDRTGGNQPQHF. The CDR3 DNA reads TGTGCCAGCAGCCAAGATAGGACAGGGGGCAATCAGCCCCAGCATTTT.

The J gene is TRBJ2-1, the V gene TRBV4-2; 9 nucleotides line up with TRBD2. This CDR3 has 17 residues. Germline V gene lookup returns CDR1 LGHNA and CDR2 YNFKEQ. V lost 0 bases and J lost 7; bases outside the gene matches: 10. CDR3 sequence reads: CASSQEGGGAILNEQFF. The CDR3 coding sequence is TGTGCCAGCAGCCAAGAGGGCGGGGGGGCTATTCTGAATGAGCAGTTCTTC.

CDR3 sequence: CASSLAGVYEQYF. As DNA, the CDR3 is TGTGCCAGCAGCTTAGCGGGAGTCTACGAGCAGTACTTC. The chain carries TRBV5-4 and TRBJ2-7, with 8 positions matching TRBD2. The CDR3 contains 13 residues. The V gene's germline CDR1 is SGHNT and CDR2 YYREEE (reference sequence). After removal of 2 bases from V and 3 bases from J, the junction contained 1 base not matched to a gene.

The chain couples TRBV27 to TRBJ2-2; D possibly corresponds to TRBD1 (6 bases). The CDR3 extends over 15 amino acids. Trimming pared 0 bases from V and 2 bases from J, leaving 7 bases between. Germline lookup yields CDR1 MNHEY and CDR2 SMNVEV (reference sequence). The CDR3 DNA is TGTGCCAGCAGTTTATCGGACAGAAACACCGGGGAGCTGTTTTTT. Its protein product is CASSLSDRNTGELFF.

V gene TRBV11-2 combines with J gene TRBJ1-4; possible D gene TRBD1, 5 bases. The V and J ends lost 5 bases and 7 bases respectively, with 20 bases between them. The CDR3 sequence is 16 residues long. Germline V CDR1 and CDR2: SGHAT, FQNNGV. The CDR3 DNA sequence: TGTGCCAGCAGCCCACACCCCGGGCGGGGCGGTGAAAAACTGTTTTTT. Its protein product is CASSPHPGRGGEKLFF.

J is TRBJ1-3 and V is TRBV2, with D unresolved. The V gene lost 4 bases and the J gene lost 0 bases, with 16 bases spanning the gap. The germline V gene encodes CDR1 SNHLY and CDR2 FYNNEI. The CDR3 runs to 17 residues. The CDR3 DNA sequence: TGTGCCAGCAGTGTTCCAGGAACGACCCTCTCTGGAAACACCATATATTTT. Its protein product is CASSVPGTTLSGNTIYF.

The chain is built from TRBV29-1 and TRBJ1-2, with D unclear. The CDR3 is 19 residues long. Germline CDR1 reads SQVTM; CDR2 reads ANQGSEA. The V gene lost 2 bases and the J gene lost 2 bases, with 27 bases spanning the gap. The CDR3 sequence is CSVENERLQRDALNYGYTF. The CDR3 DNA reads TGCAGCGTTGAAAACGAGAGACTCCAAAGAGACGCTCTAAACTATGGCTACACCTTC.

The rearrangement joins TRBV7-9 to TRBJ1-2; a possible D gene is TRBD1 (5 bases). This CDR3 spans 14 amino acids. Germline CDR1 and CDR2: SEHNR and FQNEAQ (reference sequence). V lost 1 base, J lost 6 bases, and 12 bases lay in between. DNA for the CDR3: TGTGCCAGCAGCTTAGGCCAGGGAGGGGATGGCTACACCTTC. Translation: CASSLGQGGDGYTF.

The V call is TRBV9, the J call TRBJ1-2; 7 bases agree with TRBD1. CDR1 and CDR2 (germline): SGDLS, YYNGEE. This CDR3 contains 14 residues. Germline trimming cut 0 bases from V and 6 bases from J; bases unmatched to any gene: 5. CDR3 protein: CASSVGGRGNGYTF. CDR3 nucleotide sequence: TGTGCCAGCAGCGTAGGAGGCAGGGGGAATGGCTACACCTTC.

The CDR3 nucleotides read TGCGCCAGCAGTAACAGGGGGAACACTGAAGCTTTCTTT. This sequence encodes CASSNRGNTEAFF. V gene TRBV10-1 combines with J gene TRBJ1-1; 7 nucleotides line up with TRBD1. The V gene's germline CDR1 is WNHNN and CDR2 SYGVQD (reference sequence). This CDR3 contains 13 residues. J was trimmed by 1 base and V by 5 bases; bases with no gene match: 1.

A note on this clone: Other DNA sequences in the same sample also yield this CDR3. The rearrangement links TRBV6-5 to TRBJ2-7; D is possibly TRBD2 (6 bases). Germline loops: CDR1 MNHEY, CDR2 SVGAGI. The CDR3 sequence is 12 residues long. Trimming removed 5 bases from V and 3 bases from J, with 8 bases in between. CDR3 in amino acids: CASSPGGYEQYF. The CDR3 nucleotides are TGTGCCAGCAGTCCCGGGGGCTACGAGCAGTACTTC.

V gene TRBV9 combines with J gene TRBJ1-2; D is uncertain. Trimming pared 7 bases from V and 1 base from J, leaving 14 bases between. The CDR3 is made up of 14 amino acids. The V gene's germline CDR1 is SGDLS and CDR2 YYNGEE. The DNA for the CDR3 is TGTGCCAGCTCATCGGCAGGCTATAACTATGGCTACACCTTC. Its protein is CASSSAGYNYGYTF.

The chain carries TRBV19 and TRBJ1-1, with D maybe TRBD1 (6 bases). The CDR3 length is 13 residues. Germline V gives CDR1 LNHDA, CDR2 SQIVND (reference sequence). Trimming removed 6 bases from V and 3 bases from J, with 11 bases in between. CDR3 nucleotide sequence: TGTGCCAGTAGGCGTGACAGGTACACTGAAGCTTTCTTT. Protein: CASRRDRYTEAFF.

V usage is TRBV6-5 and J usage is TRBJ1-2, with 8 bases that match TRBD1. V lost 5 bases and J lost 4; bases outside the gene matches: 0. The CDR3 has 12 amino acids. Germline CDR1 is MNHEY and CDR2 is SVGAGI. CDR3 loop: CASSGQGYGYTF. CDR3 DNA sequence: TGTGCCAGCAGTGGACAGGGCTATGGCTACACCTTC.

As for this clone: The same CDR3 can be traced to other DNA sequences in this sample. The V and J genes are TRBV30 and TRBJ2-1; 8 bases are a match to TRBD2. Germline CDR1 reads GTSNPN; CDR2 reads SVGIG (reference sequence). Trimming removed 5 bases from V and 8 bases from J; junction bases left unmatched: 8. The CDR3 totals 13 residues. CDR3 nucleotide sequence: TGTGCCTGGGGGCCGGGGGGGGCGGATGAGCAGTTCTTC. It codes for CAWGPGGADEQFF.

The rearrangement uses TRBV9 and TRBJ2-2; possible D gene TRBD1, 6 bases. V lost 5 bases and J 2 bases, leaving 16 bases between the germline ends. The CDR3 is made up of 16 amino acids. CDR1 is SGDLS, CDR2 YYNGEE, per germline. CDR3 residues: CASSRQTGKNTGELFF. The DNA of the CDR3 is TGTGCCAGCAGTCGTCAGACAGGAAAAAACACCGGGGAGCTGTTTTTT.

The chain carries TRBV4-1 and TRBJ2-7; no clear D gene. The CDR3 contains 14 residues. Germline V gene sequence: CDR1 MGHRA, CDR2 YSYEKL. V lost 1 base to trimming and J lost 4 bases, with 11 bases between them. Here the CDR3 reads CASSQVLTPYEQYF. The CDR3 DNA sequence: TGCGCCAGCAGCCAAGTTCTAACTCCTTACGAGCAGTACTTC.

The rearrangement links TRBV30 to TRBJ1-6; D not certain. Trimming took 5 bases from V and 0 from J, leaving 5 bases between them. The CDR3 runs 13 residues. CDR1 is GTSNPN, CDR2 SVGIG, per germline (reference sequence). The CDR3, as DNA: TGTGCCTGGTCCAGCTCCTATAATTCACCCCTCCACTTT. As protein: CAWSSSYNSPLHF.

The chain has TRBV29-1 and TRBJ1-1, with D perhaps matching TRBD1 (6 bases). This CDR3 contains 14 residues. V lost 6 bases and J lost 0, with 14 bases in between. Germline V gives CDR1 SQVTM, CDR2 ANQGSEA. The CDR3 nucleotides read TGCAGCGTCCGCGAGGGACACCTGAACACTGAAGCTTTCTTT. This gives the protein CSVREGHLNTEAFF.

The chain links TRBV6-5 to TRBJ2-1, with TRBD1 as a possible D gene (6 bases). V was clipped by 5 bases and J by 4 bases, with 9 bases between them. From germline, CDR1 is MNHEY and CDR2 SVGAGI. The CDR3 contains 13 residues. CDR3: CASSRGQYNEQFF. CDR3 nucleotide sequence: TGTGCCAGCAGTCGTGGACAGTACAATGAGCAGTTCTTC.

This rearrangement joins TRBV19 to TRBJ1-6, with 10 bases fitting TRBD1. Per the germline V gene, CDR1 is LNHDA and CDR2 is SQIVND (reference sequence). This CDR3 region has 16 residues. Losses at the gene ends were 7 bases for V and 7 bases for J; bases not matched to a gene: 10. The CDR3: CASTPGTGEGNSPLHF. CDR3 DNA sequence: TGTGCCAGTACCCCGGGGACAGGGGAAGGGAATTCACCCCTCCACTTT.

The genes are TRBV5-4 and TRBJ2-5; 13 bases are shared with TRBD2. V dropped 4 bases and J dropped 2; count of bases not matched to a gene: 5. Looked up from germline, CDR1 is SGHNT and CDR2 is YYREEE (reference sequence). The CDR3 is 16 residues long. CDR3 sequence reads: CASSIKLAGGQETQYF. The CDR3 nucleotides read TGTGCCAGCAGCATAAAACTAGCGGGAGGGCAAGAGACCCAGTACTTC.

V is TRBV6-1 and J is TRBJ1-3; 7 bases are shared with TRBD1. This CDR3 is built from 15 residues. CDR1 MNHNS and CDR2 SASEGT come from the germline V gene. After removal of 4 bases from V and 3 bases from J, the junction contained 6 bases not matched to a gene. The CDR3 bases are TGTGCCAGCAGTGCGTCCTACAGGGGTGGAAACACCATATATTTT. Translating it yields CASSASYRGGNTIYF.